A single sample gave rise to the 30 T cell receptor beta chains below, sequenced in a study of blood T cell repertoires in COVID-19. TCRdb keeps only in-frame clones here, not all; method: immunoSEQ multiplex PCR. The repertoire has about 240,000 clones, around 81% of them found once; the top ten carry more than 6%. The sequencing sample was made of peripheral blood. Every receptor here comes from a woman aged 60-70 years with active or convalescent COVID-19.

This clone was counted a single time. The rearrangement uses TRBV4-2 and TRBJ1-1, with 9 bases identical to TRBD1. CDR3 length equals 14 residues. Germline lookup yields CDR1 LGHNA and CDR2 YNFKEQ. J was trimmed by 4 bases and V by 5 bases; bases with no gene match: 5. The CDR3 sequence: CASSTDRGVTEAFF. CDR3 bases: TGTGCCAGCAGCACGGACAGGGGCGTCACTGAAGCTTTCTTT.

The chain is built from TRBV15 and TRBJ2-2; 10 nucleotides agree with TRBD1. Germline loops: CDR1 LNHNV, CDR2 YYDKDF (reference sequence). There are 15 residues in the CDR3. V lost 2 bases, J lost 9 bases, and 6 bases stayed unmatched. DNA for the CDR3: TGTGCCACCAGCAGAACCCGGGACAGGGGTCGGGAGCTGTTTTTT. Its translation: CATSRTRDRGRELFF.

J is TRBJ2-5 and V is TRBV18; 12 positions agree with TRBD1. The germline CDR1 and CDR2 sequences are KGHSH and LQKENI. J was trimmed by 2 bases and V by 6 bases; bases with no gene match: 4. The CDR3 length is 15 residues. The CDR3 coding sequence is TGTGCCAGCTCTCGGGACAGGGGGCAACAAGAGACCCAGTACTTC. Its translation is CASSRDRGQQETQYF.

V is TRBV28 and J is TRBJ1-2, with 9 bases identical to TRBD1. CDR1 is MDHEN, CDR2 SYDVKM, per germline. This CDR3 is 15 amino acids long. The V segment lost 4 bases and the J segment 8 bases; nucleotides outside the gene matches: 11. For the CDR3, the DNA is TGTGCCAGCAGTTCACAGGGGGCGCGGGTGAGCGGCTACACCTTC. This sequence encodes CASSSQGARVSGYTF.

The CDR3 region is CASVQGGFTEQFF. The CDR3 bases are TGTGCCAGCGTTCAAGGAGGGTTTACTGAGCAGTTCTTC. This chain joins TRBV2 and TRBJ2-1; a weak D match, TRBD2 (6 bases). The CDR3 runs 13 residues. The germline V and J ends were trimmed by 8 bases and 9 bases, with 17 bases remaining between them. CDR1 SNHLY and CDR2 FYNNEI come from the germline V gene.

A remark on this clone: One end of the junction varies from germline; a read error may be responsible. The V and J genes are TRBV9 and TRBJ2-7; D possibly corresponds to TRBD1 (6 bases). CDR1 is SGDLS and CDR2 is YYNGEE in the germline V gene. The CDR3 spans 13 residues. For the CDR3, the DNA is TGTGCCAGCAGCGTAGAGGGGGACACCCCTAGTCACTTC. Its translation is CASSVEGDTPSHF.

This sequence joins TRBV1 and TRBJ2-5; the table's D call, TRBD2, was not checked against the DNA. TRBV1 is described as a pseudogene. The CDR3 is 19 amino acids. The CDR3 bases are TGCACCAGCAGCCAAGATTCCCTTCCGACTAGCGGGGGGGCAGAGACCCAGTACTTC. Translating it yields CTSSQDSLPTSGGAETQYF.

This chain joins TRBV7-9 and TRBJ2-5; D call uncertain. The CDR3 runs to 14 residues. Trimming took off 1 base at V and 1 base at J, with 7 bases between the two ends. CDR1 is SEHNR and CDR2 is FQNEAQ in the germline V gene (reference sequence). In DNA form, the CDR3 reads TGTGCCAGCAGCTTAGTACAGTTCCAAGAGACCCAGTACTTC. This sequence encodes CASSLVQFQETQYF.

The chain employs TRBV20-1 and TRBJ1-2; D gene unclear. The germline gives CDR1 DFQATT, CDR2 SNEGSKA (reference sequence). Trimming took 1 base from V and 8 from J, leaving 8 bases between them. There are 11 residues in the CDR3. CDR3 bases: TGCAGTGCTAGAGCGTCGGTAGGCTACACCTTC. This encodes CSARASVGYTF.

This chain connects TRBV11-3 to TRBJ2-7; D gene unclear. Trimming stripped 5 bases from V and 6 bases from J, with 8 bases between. Germline V gene lookup returns CDR1 SGHNT and CDR2 YENEEA. CDR3 length equals 11 residues. The CDR3 sequence is CASSPDFEQYF. The CDR3 coding sequence is TGTGCCAGCAGCCCAGACTTCGAGCAGTACTTC.

The gene calls are TRBV10-3 and TRBJ2-5; 7 bases agree with TRBD1. Per germline, CDR1 ENHRY and CDR2 SYGVKD. V was clipped by 3 bases and J by 3 bases; unmatched bases: 7. This CDR3 is built from 15 residues. CDR3 in amino acids: CAISEVEGAKETQYF. The CDR3 coding sequence is TGTGCCATCAGTGAAGTTGAGGGGGCCAAAGAGACCCAGTACTTC.

The chain joins TRBV24-1 to TRBJ1-2, with 8 bases that match TRBD1. Germline V lookup: CDR1 KGHDR, CDR2 SFDVKD. The J segment lost 6 bases and the V segment lost 4 bases, leaving 3 bases of the junction unmatched. CDR3 length: 13 amino acids. CDR3 bases: TGTGCCACCAGTGAGGACAGGGTAAATGGCTACACCTTC. Translated, it gives CATSEDRVNGYTF.

The CDR3 here is CASRSQGGQYF. In DNA, the CDR3 is TGTGCCAGCCGATCCCAGGGCGGCCAGTACTTC. The chain recombines TRBV6-5 with TRBJ2-5, with D possibly matching TRBD1 (5 bases). V was trimmed by 8 bases and J by 10 bases, leaving 14 bases between them. Germline CDR1 MNHEY, CDR2 SVGAGI. The CDR3 is made up of 11 amino acids.

The CDR3 loop is CASSSGTLTDTQYF. CDR3 DNA sequence: TGTGCCAGCAGCTCAGGGACTCTCACGGATACGCAGTATTTT. The J gene is TRBJ2-3, the V gene TRBV5-6; weak D call: TRBD2 (6 bases). Per germline, CDR1 SGHDT and CDR2 YYEEEE. V lost 3 bases and J lost 6, with 14 bases in between. The CDR3 is 14 residues long.

The chain is built from TRBV19 and TRBJ2-3, with TRBD2 identical over 13 bases. The length of the CDR3 is 15 residues. Germline V gene sequence: CDR1 LNHDA, CDR2 SQIVND (reference sequence). With 4 bases clipped from V and 3 bases from J, the junction kept 1 base outside the gene matches. The CDR3, as DNA: TGTGCCAGTAGTACGACTAGCGGGGGGACAGATACGCAGTATTTT. Translated: CASSTTSGGTDTQYF.

This chain uses TRBV21-1 with TRBJ2-2; TRBD1 is the table's D call and was not checked against the DNA. TRBV21-1 is annotated as a pseudogene. CDR3 length: 17 residues. The CDR3 sequence: CASSLPDTGTASGELFF. CDR3 bases: TGTGCCAGCAGCCTCCCGGACACCGGGACAGCCTCCGGGGAGCTGTTTTTT.

The chain employs TRBV7-8 and TRBJ2-3, with 7 bases that match TRBD2. Looked up from germline, CDR1 is SGHVS and CDR2 is FQNEAQ. V dropped 5 bases and J dropped 2; count of bases not matched to a gene: 16. The CDR3 is made up of 18 amino acids. This CDR3 is CASSLHPDRDYNTDTQYF. DNA for the CDR3: TGTGCCAGCAGCCTCCACCCGGACCGGGACTACAACACAGATACGCAGTATTTT.

The chain carries TRBV24-1 and TRBJ2-6; D perhaps matches TRBD1 (5 bases). Germline CDR1 KGHDR, CDR2 SFDVKD. The length of the CDR3 is 13 residues. Trimming left V 9 bases short and J 1 base short, with 6 bases between. CDR3 in amino acids: CATQGSGANVLTF. The CDR3 nucleotides are TGTGCCACCCAGGGATCTGGGGCCAACGTCCTGACTTTC.

The chain recombines TRBV2 with TRBJ2-1; D remains ambiguous. CDR1 SNHLY and CDR2 FYNNEI come from the germline V gene. V lost 5 bases, J lost 2 bases, and 10 bases lay in between. This CDR3 region has 14 residues. CDR3 sequence reads: CASSWSETYNEQFF. The CDR3 DNA reads TGTGCCAGCAGTTGGTCGGAGACCTACAATGAGCAGTTCTTC.

This rearrangement joins TRBV4-1 to TRBJ1-5; D not certain. The germline V and J ends were trimmed by 0 bases and 7 bases, with 16 bases remaining between them. The CDR3 is 16 residues long. From germline, CDR1 is MGHRA and CDR2 YSYEKL. The CDR3: CASSQERALNAQPQHF. The CDR3 region has the DNA TGCGCCAGCAGCCAAGAGAGGGCATTGAACGCCCAGCCCCAGCATTTT.

This clone was seen a handful of times. This rearrangement joins TRBV6-2 or TRBV6-3 to TRBJ1-6; D call uncertain. V lost 3 bases and J 9 bases, leaving 6 bases between the germline ends. In germline, CDR1 is MNHEY, CDR2 SVGEGT. The CDR3 contains 12 residues. The CDR3 loop reads CASSYPSSPLHF. CDR3 bases: TGTGCCAGCAGTTATCCGAGTTCACCCCTCCACTTT.

The genes are TRBV6-5 and TRBJ2-7; D possibly corresponds to TRBD2 (7 bases). This CDR3 contains 15 residues. Trimming cost V 6 bases and J 4 bases, with 19 bases left between them. Germline-derived CDR1 and CDR2 are MNHEY and SVGAGI. This CDR3 reads CASSLAGRGGYEQYF. The CDR3 nucleotides are TGTGCCAGCAGCCTAGCTGGCAGGGGAGGGTACGAGCAGTACTTC.

This sequence joins TRBV30 and TRBJ2-7; D is unclear. The CDR3 has 14 residues. Germline values: CDR1 GTSNPN, CDR2 SVGIG (reference sequence). V shed 2 bases and J shed 9 bases, with 20 bases lying between them. CDR3 bases: TGTGCCTGGAGTCCCCACGGTCCCCTCCAATGGCAGTACTTC. It is translated as CAWSPHGPLQWQYF. The entire variable domain, with the rest obtained from reference TRBV30 and TRBJ2-7, is as follows: SQTIHQWPATLVQPVGSPLSLECTVEGTSNPNLYWYRQAAGRGLQLLFYSVGIGQISSEVPQNLSASRPQDRQFILSSKKLLLSDSGFYLCAWSPHGPLQWQYFGPGTRLTVT.

This chain connects TRBV6-1 to TRBJ2-7, with D perhaps matching TRBD1 (6 bases). CDR1 MNHNS and CDR2 SASEGT come from the germline V gene. The ends were cut back, 1 base at V and 0 bases at J, with 13 bases in the middle. The CDR3 has 16 residues. CDR3 amino acids: CASSEGATGNSYEQYF. The CDR3 DNA reads TGTGCCAGCAGTGAAGGGGCGACAGGCAACTCCTACGAGCAGTACTTC.

As to this clone: A junction end diverges from the germline sequence, so it may reflect a read error. The chain employs TRBV10-3 and TRBJ1-2, with TRBD1 as a possible D gene (5 bases). The CDR3 totals 12 residues. CDR1 and CDR2 from the germline V gene are ENHRY and SYGVKD. CDR3 nucleotide sequence: TGTGCCATCACTGAGGGGAGATATGGCTACACCTTC. It is translated as CAITEGRYGYTF.

This clone is large. The chain combines TRBV14 with TRBJ2-1; 10 bases fit TRBD1. The V and J ends lost 3 bases and 5 bases, in that order; junction bases with no gene match: 7. In germline, CDR1 is SGHDN, CDR2 FVKESK. CDR3 length equals 16 residues. This chain's CDR3 is CASSHEPGQGDNEQFF. CDR3 coding DNA: TGTGCCAGCAGCCACGAGCCAGGACAGGGGGACAATGAGCAGTTCTTC.

This chain uses TRBV9 with TRBJ1-6; D is unresolved. Germline V CDR1 and CDR2: SGDLS, YYNGEE. The CDR3 is 14 amino acids. V lost 0 bases, J lost 7 bases, and 8 bases lay in between. CDR3 protein: CASSVGQVNSPLHF. The CDR3 coding sequence is TGTGCCAGCAGCGTAGGCCAGGTAAATTCACCCCTCCACTTT.

The chain uses TRBV5-1 and TRBJ2-1, with TRBD1 identical over 8 bases. CDR1 is SGHRS, CDR2 YFSETQ, per germline. The CDR3 spans 15 residues. V was pared by 1 base and J by 6 bases, with 6 bases of the junction left unmatched. CDR3 in amino acids: CASSLSGTGINEQFF. The CDR3 DNA is TGCGCCAGCAGCTTGTCCGGGACAGGTATCAATGAGCAGTTCTTC.

The chain combines TRBV7-2 with TRBJ1-1, with TRBD1 matching 10 bases. This CDR3 has 15 amino acids. From germline, CDR1 is SGHTA and CDR2 FQGNSA. Trimming removed 4 bases from V and 0 bases from J; junction bases left unmatched: 2. The CDR3 loop is CASSYGQGVNTEAFF. The CDR3 DNA follows: TGTGCCAGCAGCTATGGACAGGGGGTGAACACTGAAGCTTTCTTT.

This clone was observed once. The chain couples TRBV27 to TRBJ1-1, with 8 bases identical to TRBD1. The CDR3 sequence is 14 residues long. Germline-derived CDR1 and CDR2 are MNHEY and SMNVEV (reference sequence). The V and J ends lost 8 bases and 5 bases, in that order; junction bases with no gene match: 10. The CDR3, as DNA: TGTGCCAGCGGGCGGACAGGGAGAGTTACTGAAGCTTTCTTT. It translates to CASGRTGRVTEAFF.